This T cell receptor beta chain is from a study of T cell responses to AZD1222 COVID-19 vaccine. Findings and limits, study-wide: A rise in Spike-specific TCR breadth and depth followed two AZD1222 doses. Among spike-specific TCRs, nearly half reportedly target unmutated variant regions. Spike-wide vaccine-associated CD4 TCRs dominated at 160-218 and 743-854. Possibly, clonal diversity was underestimated; donors were largely white British and included more females.

Germline CDR1 and CDR2: SNHLY and FYNNEI. The CDR3 contains 12 residues. Losses at the gene ends were 10 bases for V and 4 bases for J; bases not matched to a gene: 5. This clone has just one count. Antigen unknown. Sequencing was performed with immunoSEQ multiplex PCR; in TCRdb, only in-frame clones are kept and a portion is missing. The repertoire includes 130,000 to 150,000 clones, approximately 89% of them detected once, and approximately 2.6% sits in the top ten. This chain connects TRBV2 to TRBJ1-1; TRBD1 matches at 8 bases. The source is an adult in good health. The material was peripheral blood, obtained on day 0 of AZD1222 vaccination. CDR3 region: CATRTGPTEAFF. CDR3 nucleotides: TGTGCCACCCGGACAGGGCCCACTGAAGCTTTCTTT.